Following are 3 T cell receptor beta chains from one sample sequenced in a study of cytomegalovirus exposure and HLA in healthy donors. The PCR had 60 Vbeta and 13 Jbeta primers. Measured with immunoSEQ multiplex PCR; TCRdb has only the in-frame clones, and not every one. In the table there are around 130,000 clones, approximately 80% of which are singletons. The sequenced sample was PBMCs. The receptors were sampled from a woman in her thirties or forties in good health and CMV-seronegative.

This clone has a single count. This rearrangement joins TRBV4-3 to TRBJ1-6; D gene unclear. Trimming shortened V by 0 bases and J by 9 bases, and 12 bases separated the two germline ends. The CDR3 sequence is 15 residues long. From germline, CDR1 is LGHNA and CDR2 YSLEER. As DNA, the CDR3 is TGCGCCAGCAGCCAAGATCGAGGAGAAGGTTCACCCCTCCACTTT. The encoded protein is CASSQDRGEGSPLHF.

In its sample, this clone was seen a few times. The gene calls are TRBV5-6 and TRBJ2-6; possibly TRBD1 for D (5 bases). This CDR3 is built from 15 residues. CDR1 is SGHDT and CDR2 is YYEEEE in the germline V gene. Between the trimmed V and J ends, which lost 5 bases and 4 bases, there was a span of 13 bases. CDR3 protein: CASRFTGSGANVLTF. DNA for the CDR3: TGTGCCAGCAGGTTTACAGGTTCCGGGGCCAACGTCCTGACTTTC.

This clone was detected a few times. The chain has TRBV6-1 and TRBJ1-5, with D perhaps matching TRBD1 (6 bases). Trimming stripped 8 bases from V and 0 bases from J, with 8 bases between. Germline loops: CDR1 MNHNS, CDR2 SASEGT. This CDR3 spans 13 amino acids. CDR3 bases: TGTGCCAGCGGACAGAATAGCAATCAGCCCCAGCATTTT. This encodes CASGQNSNQPQHF.